These T cell receptor beta chains were read from a single sample in a study of T cells after yellow fever vaccination. TCRdb ran MiXCR on the 5' RACE reads and lists one entry per CDR3 protein. The table shows around 250,000 distinct CDR3 sequences, with 6% to 7.5% occurring only once. The material sequenced was CD4+ T cells sorted from PBMCs, taken 15 days after the yellow fever booster vaccination. These receptors all come from a man aged 25 to 40 who received the YFV17D yellow fever vaccine. The CDR3 runs from the conserved cysteine through the conserved F or W.

15	TRBV4-2	TRBJ2-2	CASSPDSGTTGELFF
14	TRBV18	TRBJ1-1	CASSQTGENTEAFF
16	TRBV6-2/TRBV6-3	TRBJ1-1	CASSRGQGSVVTEAFF
14	TRBV3-1	TRBJ2-2	CASSLGSLTGELFF
20	TRBV6-2/TRBV6-3	TRBJ2-3	CDSSYSLADQGSRLTDTQYF
15	TRBV7-7	TRBJ2-1	CASSLGVLAGDEQFF
12	TRBV7-9	TRBJ2-1	CASSVPPREQFF
14	TRBV5-4	TRBJ2-3	CASSSESGTDTQYF
13	TRBV6-1	TRBJ2-4	CASHNIAKNIQYF
15	TRBV7-2	TRBJ1-1	CASSGRTGGNTEAFF
12	TRBV20-1	TRBJ2-7	CSADRGGDEQYF
15	TRBV14	TRBJ2-7	CASSHWGHPSDEQYF
17	TRBV9	TRBJ2-1	CASSARHSGSSYNEQFF
17	TRBV10-3	TRBJ2-7	CAIGSLGTSGRASEQYF
12	TRBV28	TRBJ1-4	CASSRIAEKLFF
14	TRBV6-1	TRBJ2-7	CASSPFGPSYEQYF
17	TRBV4-3	TRBJ1-2	CASSQGAGGAGTYGYTF
13	TRBV7-9	TRBJ1-6	CASSEQPESPLHF
11	TRBV6-2/TRBV6-3	TRBJ2-1	CASKELTYQFF
13	TRBV20-1	TRBJ2-2	CSASSINTGELFF
13	TRBV10-3	TRBJ1-4	CATTQGANEKLFF
14	TRBV5-1	TRBJ2-5	CASSYSNQGETQYF
19	TRBV6-2/TRBV6-3	TRBJ2-3	CASSYYGRREGIFTDTQYF
16	TRBV7-8	TRBJ2-1	CASSDWGLARFNEQFF
15	TRBV7-2	TRBJ2-7	CASSLGGASSYVQYF
11	TRBV5-1	TRBJ2-7	CASSSQLEQYF
12	TRBV20-1	TRBJ1-1	CSARPGNTEAFF
13	TRBV5-6	TRBJ2-7	CASGVGLAYRQYF
15	TRBV6-1	TRBJ2-7	CASRRLGQKHYEQYF
13	TRBV20-1	TRBJ1-6	CSARQDINSPLHF
14	TRBV7-2	TRBJ1-2	CASSTQGFLYGYTF
15	TRBV20-1	TRBJ2-3	CSARRLAGEPDTQYF
14	TRBV14	TRBJ1-1	CASSLVGRNTEAFF
15	TRBV20-1	TRBJ2-2	CSAQRLALGTGELFF
14	TRBV20-1	TRBJ2-1	CSARVGPKDNEQFF
13	TRBV6-2/TRBV6-3	TRBJ2-1	CASSSAPKSEQFF
13	TRBV7-9	TRBJ1-2	CASSLGPGGGYTF
15	TRBV5-4	TRBJ2-5	CASSLRLHGQETQYF
13	TRBV16	TRBJ1-4	CASSRGNNEKLFF
15	TRBV7-9	TRBJ2-2	CASSLETGGTGELFF
13	TRBV12-5	TRBJ2-5	CASGDLRGTTQYF
13	TRBV7-7	TRBJ2-3	CASQDGRADTQYF